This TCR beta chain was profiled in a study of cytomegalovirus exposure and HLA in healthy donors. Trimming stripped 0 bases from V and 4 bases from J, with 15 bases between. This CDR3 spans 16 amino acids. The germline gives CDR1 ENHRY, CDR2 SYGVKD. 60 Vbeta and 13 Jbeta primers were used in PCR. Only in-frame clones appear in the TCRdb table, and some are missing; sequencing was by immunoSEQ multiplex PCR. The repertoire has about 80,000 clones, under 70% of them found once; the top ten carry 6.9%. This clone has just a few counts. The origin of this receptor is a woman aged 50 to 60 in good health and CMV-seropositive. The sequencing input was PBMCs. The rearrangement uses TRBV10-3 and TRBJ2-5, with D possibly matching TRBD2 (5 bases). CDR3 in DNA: TGTGCCATCAGTGAGTCGCAGGAGGTTGGGAGAGAGACCCAGTACTTC. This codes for CAISESQEVGRETQYF.